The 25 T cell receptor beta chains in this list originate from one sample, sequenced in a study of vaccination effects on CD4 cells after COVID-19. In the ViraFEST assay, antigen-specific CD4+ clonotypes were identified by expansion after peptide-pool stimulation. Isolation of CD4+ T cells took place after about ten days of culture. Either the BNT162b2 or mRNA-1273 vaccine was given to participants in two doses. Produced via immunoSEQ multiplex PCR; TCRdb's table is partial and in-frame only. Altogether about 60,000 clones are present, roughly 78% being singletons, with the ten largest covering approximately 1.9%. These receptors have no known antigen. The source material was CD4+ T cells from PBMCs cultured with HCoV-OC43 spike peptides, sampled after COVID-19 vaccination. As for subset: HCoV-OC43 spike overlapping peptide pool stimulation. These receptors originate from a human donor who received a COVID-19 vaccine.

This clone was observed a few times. The CDR3 DNA reads TGTGCCAGCAGGAACCGGGGGGGACCGTCAAATTCACCCCTCCACTTT. Its protein product is CASRNRGGPSNSPLHF. The chain uses TRBV2 and TRBJ1-6, with D maybe TRBD1 (5 bases). Trimming stripped 6 bases from V and 7 bases from J, with 19 bases between. This CDR3 has 16 residues. The germline gives CDR1 SNHLY, CDR2 FYNNEI.

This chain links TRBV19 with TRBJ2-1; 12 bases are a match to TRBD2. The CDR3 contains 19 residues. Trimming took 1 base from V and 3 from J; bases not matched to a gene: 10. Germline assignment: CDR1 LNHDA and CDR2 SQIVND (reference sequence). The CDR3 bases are TGTGCCAGTAGTATAGGGGGGCTAGCGGGGGGGCAGGTCTACAATGAGCAGTTCTTC. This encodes CASSIGGLAGGQVYNEQFF.

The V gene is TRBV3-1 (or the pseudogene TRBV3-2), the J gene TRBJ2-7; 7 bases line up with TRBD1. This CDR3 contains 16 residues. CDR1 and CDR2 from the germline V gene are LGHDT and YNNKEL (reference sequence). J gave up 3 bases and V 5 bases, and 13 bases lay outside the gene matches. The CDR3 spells CASSDPLDRFYYEQYV. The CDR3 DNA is TGTGCCAGCAGCGATCCACTGGACAGGTTTTACTACGAGCAGTACGTC.

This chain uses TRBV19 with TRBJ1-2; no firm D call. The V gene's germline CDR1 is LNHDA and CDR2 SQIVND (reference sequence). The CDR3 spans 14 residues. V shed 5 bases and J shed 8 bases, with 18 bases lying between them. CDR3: CASSFLRSDGGYTF. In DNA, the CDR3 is TGTGCCAGTAGTTTTCTTAGGTCGGACGGGGGCTACACCTTC.

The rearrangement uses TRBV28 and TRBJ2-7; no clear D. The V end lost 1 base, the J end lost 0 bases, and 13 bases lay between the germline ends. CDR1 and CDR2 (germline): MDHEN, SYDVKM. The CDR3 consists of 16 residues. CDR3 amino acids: CASSLSDQDPSYEQYV. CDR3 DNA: TGTGCCAGCAGTTTATCAGATCAGGACCCCTCCTACGAGCAGTACGTC.

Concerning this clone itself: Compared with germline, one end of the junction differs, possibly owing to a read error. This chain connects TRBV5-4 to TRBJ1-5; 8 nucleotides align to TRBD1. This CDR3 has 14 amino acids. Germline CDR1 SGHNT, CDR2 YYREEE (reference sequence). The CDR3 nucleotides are TGTGCCAGCAGCCCATCGGACAGGGCGCAGCGCCAGCATTTT. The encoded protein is CASSPSDRAQRQHF.

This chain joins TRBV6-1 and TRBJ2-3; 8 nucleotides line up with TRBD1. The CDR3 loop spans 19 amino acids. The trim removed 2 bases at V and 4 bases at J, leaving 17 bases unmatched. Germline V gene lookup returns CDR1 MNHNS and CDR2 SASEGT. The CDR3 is CASSELAGGYAVRPDTQYF. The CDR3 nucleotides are TGTGCCAGCAGTGAATTGGCAGGGGGCTATGCCGTTAGACCAGATACGCAGTATTTT.

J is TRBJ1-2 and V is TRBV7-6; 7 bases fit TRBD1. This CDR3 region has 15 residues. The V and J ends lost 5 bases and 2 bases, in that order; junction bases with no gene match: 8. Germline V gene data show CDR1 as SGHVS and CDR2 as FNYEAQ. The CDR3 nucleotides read TGTGCCAGCAGCCCAAGACAGGGATTAAACTATGGCTACACCTTC. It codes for CASSPRQGLNYGYTF.

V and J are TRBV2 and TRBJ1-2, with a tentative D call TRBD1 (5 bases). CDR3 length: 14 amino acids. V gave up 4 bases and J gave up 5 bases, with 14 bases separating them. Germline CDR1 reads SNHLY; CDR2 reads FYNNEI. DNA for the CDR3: TGTGCCAGCAGTGGGGACGGCGGTAATTATGGCTACACCTTC. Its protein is CASSGDGGNYGYTF.

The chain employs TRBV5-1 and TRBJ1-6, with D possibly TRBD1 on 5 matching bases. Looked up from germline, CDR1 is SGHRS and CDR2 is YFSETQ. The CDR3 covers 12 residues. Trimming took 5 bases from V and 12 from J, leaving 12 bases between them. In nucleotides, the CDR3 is TGCGCCAGCAGTATCGGGGGTGGACCCCTCCACTTT. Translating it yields CASSIGGGPLHF.

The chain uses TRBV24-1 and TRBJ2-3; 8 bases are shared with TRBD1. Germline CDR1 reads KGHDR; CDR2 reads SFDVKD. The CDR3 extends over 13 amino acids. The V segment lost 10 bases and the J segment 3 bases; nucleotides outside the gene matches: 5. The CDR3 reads CATADRATDTQYF. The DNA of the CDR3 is TGTGCCACTGCGGACAGGGCAACAGATACGCAGTATTTT.

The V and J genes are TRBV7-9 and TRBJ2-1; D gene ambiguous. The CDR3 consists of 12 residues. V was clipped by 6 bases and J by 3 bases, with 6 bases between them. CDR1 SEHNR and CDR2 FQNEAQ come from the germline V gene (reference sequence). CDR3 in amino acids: CASRANYNEQFF. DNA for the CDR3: TGTGCCAGCAGGGCGAACTACAATGAGCAGTTCTTC. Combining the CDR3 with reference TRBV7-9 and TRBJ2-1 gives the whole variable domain DTGVSQNPRHKITKRGQNVTFRCDPISEHNRLYWYRQTLGQGPEFLTYFQNEAQLEKSRLLSDRFSAERPKGSFSTLEIQRTEQGDSAMYLCASRANYNEQFFGPGTRLTVL.

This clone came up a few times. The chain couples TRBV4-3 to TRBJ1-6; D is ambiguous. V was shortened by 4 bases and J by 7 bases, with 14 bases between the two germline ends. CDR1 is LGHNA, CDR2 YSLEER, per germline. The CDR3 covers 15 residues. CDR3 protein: CASSPHRGGNSPLHF. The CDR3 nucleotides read TGCGCCAGCAGCCCCCACAGAGGAGGGAATTCACCCCTCCACTTT.

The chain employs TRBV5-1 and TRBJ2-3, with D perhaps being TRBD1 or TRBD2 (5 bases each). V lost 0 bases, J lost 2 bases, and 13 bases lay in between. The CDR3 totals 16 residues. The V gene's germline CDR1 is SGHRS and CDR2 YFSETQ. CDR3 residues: CASSLAWGSYTDTQYF. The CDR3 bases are TGCGCCAGCAGCTTGGCATGGGGGTCCTACACAGATACGCAGTATTTT.

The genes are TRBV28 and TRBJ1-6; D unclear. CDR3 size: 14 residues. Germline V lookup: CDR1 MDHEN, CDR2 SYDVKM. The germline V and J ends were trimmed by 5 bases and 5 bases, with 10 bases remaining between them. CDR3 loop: CASSLPPNNSPLHF. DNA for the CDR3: TGTGCCAGCAGTCTCCCCCCTAATAATTCACCCCTCCACTTT.

Here the CDR3 reads CAGHRGRQETQYF. The CDR3 nucleotides read TGTGCCGGGCACAGGGGGCGACAAGAGACCCAGTACTTC. The chain has TRBV2 and TRBJ2-5, with 9 positions matching TRBD1. CDR1 and CDR2 from the germline V gene are SNHLY and FYNNEI. V dropped 11 bases and J dropped 2; count of bases not matched to a gene: 6. This CDR3 is built from 13 residues.

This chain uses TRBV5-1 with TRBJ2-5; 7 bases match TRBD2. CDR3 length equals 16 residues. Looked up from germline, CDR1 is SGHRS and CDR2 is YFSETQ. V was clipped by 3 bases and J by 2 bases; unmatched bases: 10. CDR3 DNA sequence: TGCGCCAGCAGCTCGTTAGCTAGCGGACCTCAAGAGACCCAGTACTTC. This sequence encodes CASSSLASGPQETQYF. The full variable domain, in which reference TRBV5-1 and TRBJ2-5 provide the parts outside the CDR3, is KAGVTQTPRYLIKTRGQQVTLSCSPISGHRSVSWYQQTPGQGLQFLFEYFSETQRNKGNFPGRFSGRQFSNSRSEMNVSTLELGDSALYLCASSSLASGPQETQYFGPGTRLLVL.

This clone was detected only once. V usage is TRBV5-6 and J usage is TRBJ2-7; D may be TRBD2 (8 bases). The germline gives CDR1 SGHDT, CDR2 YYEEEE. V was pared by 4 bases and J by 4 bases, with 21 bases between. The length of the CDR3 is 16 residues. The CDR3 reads CASSPSRGDSRYEQYV. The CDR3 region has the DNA TGTGCCAGCAGCCCCTCGCGGGGGGACAGCCGGTACGAGCAGTACGTC.

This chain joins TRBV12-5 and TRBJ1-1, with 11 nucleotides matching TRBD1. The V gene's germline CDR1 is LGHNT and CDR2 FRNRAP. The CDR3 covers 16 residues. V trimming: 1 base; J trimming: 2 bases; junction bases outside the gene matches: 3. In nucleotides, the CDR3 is TGTGCTAGTGGTTTGGGGACAGGGGGCGGAAACACTGAAGCTTTCTTT. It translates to CASGLGTGGGNTEAFF. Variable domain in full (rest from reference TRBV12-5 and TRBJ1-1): DARVTQTPRHKVTEMGQEVTMRCQPILGHNTVFWYRQTMMQGLELLAYFRNRAPLDDSGMPKDRFSAEMPDATLATLKIQPSEPRDSAVYFCASGLGTGGGNTEAFFGQGTRLTVV.

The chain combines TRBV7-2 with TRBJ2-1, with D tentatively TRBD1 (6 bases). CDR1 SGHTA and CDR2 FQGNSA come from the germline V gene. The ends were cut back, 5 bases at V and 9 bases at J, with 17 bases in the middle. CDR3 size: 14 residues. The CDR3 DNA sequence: TGTGCCAGCAGCCAACAAAAGGGGGTTAGTGAGCAGTTCTTC. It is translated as CASSQQKGVSEQFF.

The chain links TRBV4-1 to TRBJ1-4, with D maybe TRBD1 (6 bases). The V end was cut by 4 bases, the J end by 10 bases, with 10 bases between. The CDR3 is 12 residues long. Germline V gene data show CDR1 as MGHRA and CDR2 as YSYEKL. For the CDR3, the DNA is TGCGCCAGCAGCCCCCAGGGGAGAAAACTGTTTTTT. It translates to CASSPQGRKLFF.

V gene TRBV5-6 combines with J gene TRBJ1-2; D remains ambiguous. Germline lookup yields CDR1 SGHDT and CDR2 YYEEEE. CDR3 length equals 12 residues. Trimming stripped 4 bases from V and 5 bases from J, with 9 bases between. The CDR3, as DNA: TGTGCCAGCAGCGTGTGGGGTTATGGCTACACCTTC. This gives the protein CASSVWGYGYTF.

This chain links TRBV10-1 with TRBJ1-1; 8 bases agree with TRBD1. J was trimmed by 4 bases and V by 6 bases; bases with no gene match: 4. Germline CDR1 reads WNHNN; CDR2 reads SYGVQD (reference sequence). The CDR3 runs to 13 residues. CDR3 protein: CASRAGTGTEAFF. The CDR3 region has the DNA TGCGCCAGCAGAGCCGGGACAGGCACTGAAGCTTTCTTT.

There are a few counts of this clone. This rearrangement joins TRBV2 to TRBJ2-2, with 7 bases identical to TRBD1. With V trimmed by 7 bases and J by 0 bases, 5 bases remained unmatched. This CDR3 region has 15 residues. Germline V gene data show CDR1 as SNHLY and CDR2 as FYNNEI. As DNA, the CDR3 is TGTGCCAGCACCCGGACAGGAACGAACACCGGGGAGCTGTTTTTT. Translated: CASTRTGTNTGELFF. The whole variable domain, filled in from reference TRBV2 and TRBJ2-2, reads EPEVTQTPSHQVTQMGQEVILRCVPISNHLYFYWYRQILGQKVEFLVSFYNNEISEKSEIFDDQFSVERPDGSNFTLKIRSTKLEDSAMYFCASTRTGTNTGELFFGEGSRLTVL.

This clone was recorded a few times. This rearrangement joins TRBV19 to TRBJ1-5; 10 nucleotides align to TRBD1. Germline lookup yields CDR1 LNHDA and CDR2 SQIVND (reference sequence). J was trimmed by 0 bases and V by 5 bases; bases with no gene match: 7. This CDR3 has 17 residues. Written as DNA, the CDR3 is TGTGCCAGTAGTTCCGGGACAGGGGTCCTTAGCAATCAGCCCCAGCATTTT. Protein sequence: CASSSGTGVLSNQPQHF.